Listed below are T cell receptor beta chains from one sample, sequenced in a study of cytomegalovirus exposure and HLA in healthy donors. Here immunoSEQ multiplex PCR was the method, and the copy in TCRdb shows in-frame clones only, minus some. The repertoire has around 92,000 clones, approximately 84% of them found once; the top ten carry approximately 1.2%. The sequenced material came from PBMCs. The receptors come from a girl between 2 and 10 years old in good health and CMV-seropositive. The CDR3 runs from the conserved cysteine through the conserved F or W. The D gene is left open where the match is weak. For some rows the clone size is stated as once, few or many, or as a class when expanded; others skip it.

v_call,clone_size,j_call,cdr3_length,d_call,cdr3_aa,cdr3_nt
TRBV7-2,.,TRBJ1-5,13,.,CASSLTQGRPQHF,TGTGCCAGCAGCTTAACCCAGGGGAGGCCCCAGCATTTT
TRBV20-1,.,TRBJ2-1,11,.,CTSLSYNEQFF,TGCACCTCCTTGTCCTACAATGAGCAGTTCTTC
TRBV30,.,TRBJ1-4,13,.,CAWGAWSNEKLFF,TGTGCCTGGGGAGCCTGGTCTAATGAAAAACTGTTTTTT
TRBV2,.,TRBJ1-2,15,.,CASRADGLDGYGYTF,TGTGCCAGCCGAGCGGACGGACTAGATGGATATGGCTACACCTTC
TRBV5-4,once,TRBJ2-5,15,.,CASSLSGGGIETQYF,TGTGCCAGCAGCCTATCCGGAGGCGGTATCGAGACCCAGTACTTC
TRBV4-1,.,TRBJ1-5,18,.,CASSQSIIRAGDRQPQHF,TGCGCCAGCAGCCAATCGATCATTAGGGCAGGGGATAGGCAGCCCCAGCATTTT
TRBV9,once,TRBJ2-3,13,.,CASGGHLTDTQYF,TGTGCCAGCGGGGGACACCTCACAGATACGCAGTATTTT
TRBV5-1,.,TRBJ1-5,14,TRBD1,CASSTGQGNQPQHF,TGCGCCAGCAGCACGGGACAGGGCAATCAGCCCCAGCATTTT
TRBV6-1,once,TRBJ1-5,14,.,CASSERGGVQPQHF,TGTGCCAGCAGTGAAAGAGGAGGAGTTCAGCCCCAGCATTTT
TRBV13,.,TRBJ2-5,15,TRBD1,CASSSRDRGLETQYF,TGTGCCAGCAGCTCCCGGGACAGGGGGCTTGAGACCCAGTACTTC
TRBV28,.,TRBJ2-7,12,.,CASSLAPNEQYF,TGTGCCAGCAGTTTGGCCCCCAACGAGCAGTACTTC
TRBV28,.,TRBJ2-1,12,.,CASRDFYNEQFF,TGTGCCAGCAGGGACTTCTACAATGAGCAGTTCTTC
TRBV15,few,TRBJ2-6,13,.,CATAVSGANVLTF,TGTGCCACCGCAGTCTCTGGGGCCAACGTCCTGACTTTC
TRBV6-5,.,TRBJ2-7,14,TRBD1,CASSGTGGTYEQYF,TGTGCCAGCAGTGGGACAGGGGGCACCTACGAGCAGTACTTC
TRBV19,.,TRBJ2-5,13,TRBD1,CARPGTGKETQYF,TGTGCCAGACCAGGGACAGGGAAAGAGACCCAGTACTTC
TRBV10-2,.,TRBJ2-7,13,.,CASSESAGVEQYF,TGCGCCAGCAGTGAGTCGGCCGGGGTCGAGCAGTACTTC
TRBV4-1,.,TRBJ1-4,14,.,CASSRPGPNEKLFF,TGCGCCAGCAGCCGCCCAGGCCCTAATGAAAAACTGTTTTTT
TRBV10-3,few,TRBJ2-7,15,TRBD1,CAISGWDRDIYEQYF,TGTGCCATCAGTGGGTGGGACAGGGACATCTACGAGCAGTACTTC
TRBV2,few,TRBJ2-1,11,.,CASRQETEQFF,TGTGCCAGTCGACAGGAGACTGAGCAGTTCTTC
TRBV10-2,.,TRBJ2-7,12,.,CASSELRGEQYF,TGCGCCAGCAGTGAGCTCCGGGGAGAGCAGTACTTC